The 27 T cell receptor beta chains below were found in one sample sequenced in a study of OX40 agonist ivuxolimab in advanced cancers. The data were produced by immunoSEQ multiplex PCR, yet TCRdb's version contains in-frame clones alone and is incomplete. This repertoire shows 60,000 to 100,000 clones, 85% to 95% found once; its top ten account for 8% to 13%. The sample consisted of CD4+ or CD8+ T cells sorted from blood, taken in a trial of the OX40 agonist ivuxolimab. Receptor source: an adult with an advanced solid tumor such as melanoma, head and neck, liver or kidney cancer.

The chain is built from TRBV7-9 and TRBJ1-1; maybe TRBD1 (5 bases). Trimming cost V 3 bases and J 0 bases, with 11 bases left between them. The CDR3 is made up of 15 amino acids. Germline lookup yields CDR1 SEHNR and CDR2 FQNEAQ (reference sequence). The CDR3 DNA is TGTGCCAGCAGCTTGGGGGGAGGATTGAACACTGAAGCTTTCTTT. Protein product: CASSLGGGLNTEAFF. Full variable domain (rest looked up from reference TRBV7-9 and TRBJ1-1): DTGVSQNPRHKITKRGQNVTFRCDPISEHNRLYWYRQTLGQGPEFLTYFQNEAQLEKSRLLSDRFSAERPKGSFSTLEIQRTEQGDSAMYLCASSLGGGLNTEAFFGQGTRLTVV.

The rearrangement uses TRBV27 and TRBJ2-3, with D perhaps matching TRBD1 (6 bases). The ends were cut back, 5 bases at V and 1 base at J, with 13 bases in the middle. CDR1 and CDR2 (germline): MNHEY, SMNVEV (reference sequence). This CDR3 is 15 amino acids long. For the CDR3, the DNA is TGTGCCAGCAGTAACACAGGGTATGGCACAGATACGCAGTATTTT. This translates into CASSNTGYGTDTQYF.

This chain connects TRBV7-9 to TRBJ1-4, with unresolved D. CDR3 length: 17 residues. The ends were cut back, 5 bases at V and 0 bases at J, with 16 bases in the middle. The germline gives CDR1 SEHNR, CDR2 FQNEAQ (reference sequence). CDR3 loop: CASSPPGWGPTNEKLFF. The CDR3 region has the DNA TGTGCCAGCAGCCCCCCGGGTTGGGGTCCAACTAATGAAAAACTGTTTTTT.

The V call is TRBV7-2, the J call TRBJ2-7, with a tentative D call TRBD1 (5 bases). The CDR3 sequence is 13 residues long. Deletions cut 4 bases from V and 11 bases from J, with 18 bases between. Germline CDR1 and CDR2: SGHTA and FQGNSA. In DNA form, the CDR3 reads TGTGCCAGCAGCTCCACTGCGGCAGGGAACGAGTACTTC. As protein: CASSSTAAGNEYF.

The V call is TRBV10-3, the J call TRBJ1-1; TRBD1 matches at 9 bases. Germline assignment: CDR1 ENHRY and CDR2 SYGVKD. The CDR3 spans 15 residues. With 2 bases clipped from V and 1 base from J, the junction kept 2 bases outside the gene matches. CDR3: CAISERGQGNTEAFF. DNA of the CDR3: TGTGCCATCAGTGAGCGGGGACAGGGGAACACTGAAGCTTTCTTT.

The CDR3 bases are TGTGCCAGCCCGGTTAGGTTTAATCAGCCCCAGCATTTT. Translation gives CASPVRFNQPQHF. The chain employs TRBV21-1 and TRBJ1-5. TRBV21-1 is annotated as a pseudogene. The CDR3 contains 13 residues.

This rearrangement joins TRBV12-5 to TRBJ2-5; 7 nucleotides match TRBD1. The V gene end was trimmed by 7 bases and the J gene end by 5 bases; junction bases not matched to a gene: 10. The CDR3 has 14 residues. Germline CDR1 reads LGHNT; CDR2 reads FRNRAP. Here the CDR3 reads CASEDKGARETQYF. DNA for the CDR3: TGTGCTAGTGAAGACAAGGGGGCGCGGGAGACCCAGTACTTC. The whole variable domain, filled in from reference TRBV12-5 and TRBJ2-5, reads DARVTQTPRHKVTEMGQEVTMRCQPILGHNTVFWYRQTMMQGLELLAYFRNRAPLDDSGMPKDRFSAEMPDATLATLKIQPSEPRDSAVYFCASEDKGARETQYFGPGTRLLVL.

The chain joins TRBV6-5 to TRBJ2-1, with D possibly being TRBD2 (5 bases). The CDR3 extends over 15 amino acids. V lost 11 bases to trimming and J lost 0 bases, with 17 bases between them. CDR1 and CDR2 (germline): MNHEY, SVGAGI. DNA of the CDR3: TGTGCCCGCTCACCGGACTCGAGCTCCTACAATGAGCAGTTCTTC. Protein product: CARSPDSSSYNEQFF.

V and J are TRBV9 and TRBJ1-1, with TRBD1 as a possible D gene (5 bases). V was clipped by 1 base and J by 3 bases, with 13 bases between them. Germline CDR1 SGDLS, CDR2 YYNGEE. The CDR3 runs 15 residues. CDR3 DNA sequence: TGTGCCAGCAGCGTATGGGACCGCGTTGACACTGAAGCTTTCTTT. It yields the protein CASSVWDRVDTEAFF.

The chain combines TRBV6-1 with TRBJ2-3; tentative D call: TRBD1 (5 bases). Germline CDR1 and CDR2: MNHNS and SASEGT. Deletions cut 4 bases from V and 3 bases from J, with 14 bases between. The CDR3 spans 15 residues. In nucleotides, the CDR3 is TGTGCCAGCAGTGTCCCCGTAGCAGGGACAGATACGCAGTATTTT. Protein sequence: CASSVPVAGTDTQYF.

V gene TRBV27 combines with J gene TRBJ2-1; D gene uncertain. The V and J ends lost 2 bases and 8 bases respectively, with 4 bases between them. Germline V gene lookup returns CDR1 MNHEY and CDR2 SMNVEV (reference sequence). The CDR3 contains 11 residues. CDR3 protein: CASSLGYEQFF. The CDR3 DNA reads as TGTGCCAGCAGTTTAGGATATGAGCAGTTCTTC.

The rearrangement links TRBV25-1 to TRBJ1-4; TRBD1 aligns across 8 bases. The germline CDR1 and CDR2 sequences are MGHDK and SYGVNS. The CDR3 sequence is 17 residues long. V shed 1 base, J shed 6 bases, and the junction held 10 bases outside the gene matches. CDR3 region: CASSESGRGQGDEKLFF. CDR3 DNA sequence: TGTGCCAGCAGTGAATCGGGCAGGGGGCAAGGTGATGAAAAACTGTTTTTT.

In nucleotides, the CDR3 is TGTGCCTGGAGTGTGTCCCTAGCGGGGGCGTGGGAGACCCAGTACTTC. Translation gives CAWSVSLAGAWETQYF. The chain employs TRBV30 and TRBJ2-5; 10 bases are shared with TRBD2. V was pared by 0 bases and J by 5 bases, with 9 bases of the junction left unmatched. CDR1 GTSNPN and CDR2 SVGIG come from the germline V gene (reference sequence). The CDR3 consists of 16 residues.

The J gene is TRBJ2-3, the V gene TRBV7-9; TRBD2 matches 11 bases. V lost 2 bases to trimming and J lost 4 bases; unmatched junction nucleotides: 5. This CDR3 comprises 16 residues. Germline CDR1 is SEHNR and CDR2 is FQNEAQ (reference sequence). CDR3 region: CASSLLLAGDPDTQYF. CDR3 nucleotide sequence: TGTGCCAGCAGCTTACTACTAGCGGGGGACCCAGATACGCAGTATTTT.

The chain carries TRBV7-2 and TRBJ2-3; 14 bases agree with TRBD2. Per germline, CDR1 SGHTA and CDR2 FQGNSA. This CDR3 comprises 19 residues. The V and J ends lost 5 bases and 2 bases, in that order; junction bases with no gene match: 12. The CDR3 here is CASSRPGTSGGGVTDTQYF. The CDR3 DNA is TGTGCCAGCAGCCGACCCGGGACTAGCGGGGGCGGGGTCACAGATACGCAGTATTTT.

V is TRBV4-1 and J is TRBJ2-7; 12 bases map to TRBD2. The CDR3 is 15 amino acids. V was pared by 2 bases and J by 2 bases, with 1 base of the junction left unmatched. Germline loops: CDR1 MGHRA, CDR2 YSYEKL. CDR3 DNA: TGCGCCAGCAGCCAATCTAGCGGGGGGGCCTACGAGCAGTACTTC. Protein product: CASSQSSGGAYEQYF.

The chain couples TRBV5-1 to TRBJ1-1; perhaps TRBD1 as D (5 bases). CDR3 length equals 13 residues. Trimming cost V 0 bases and J 4 bases, with 7 bases left between them. The germline V gene has CDR1 SGHRS and CDR2 YFSETQ. CDR3: CASSLAGRTEAFF. The CDR3 nucleotides are TGCGCCAGCAGCTTGGCAGGGCGCACTGAAGCTTTCTTT.

The gene calls are TRBV27 and TRBJ2-3, with 9 nucleotides matching TRBD1. Germline CDR1 MNHEY, CDR2 SMNVEV (reference sequence). Trimming took 1 base from V and 3 from J; bases not matched to a gene: 5. This CDR3 is 16 amino acids long. This chain's CDR3 is CASSLFRDRVTDTQYF. DNA for the CDR3: TGTGCCAGCAGTTTATTCCGGGACAGGGTTACAGATACGCAGTATTTT.

V gene TRBV18 combines with J gene TRBJ2-7; 9 positions agree with TRBD2. In germline, CDR1 is KGHSH, CDR2 LQKENI. J was trimmed by 3 bases and V by 6 bases; bases with no gene match: 3. This CDR3 has 13 amino acids. The CDR3 sequence: CASSPTSGYEQYF. The CDR3 nucleotides read TGTGCCAGCTCGCCGACTAGCGGCTACGAGCAGTACTTC.

The chain carries TRBV19 and TRBJ2-7, with TRBD2 as a possible D gene (6 bases). Trimming cost V 4 bases and J 3 bases, with 10 bases left between them. CDR3 length: 13 amino acids. CDR1 is LNHDA, CDR2 SQIVND, per germline (reference sequence). Here the CDR3 reads CASSNGGSYEQYF. CDR3 nucleotide sequence: TGTGCCAGTAGTAATGGGGGGAGCTACGAGCAGTACTTC.

This chain links TRBV19 with TRBJ2-5; 10 nucleotides match TRBD2. The CDR3 length is 15 residues. Trimming removed 5 bases from V and 3 bases from J; junction bases left unmatched: 6. In germline, CDR1 is LNHDA, CDR2 SQIVND (reference sequence). DNA of the CDR3: TGTGCCAGTAGTGTTAGCGGGGGGTGGGAAGAGACCCAGTACTTC. Protein: CASSVSGGWEETQYF.

The J gene is TRBJ1-4, the V gene TRBV5-5; D gene uncertain. CDR3 length: 12 amino acids. Trimming shortened V by 0 bases and J by 7 bases, and 4 bases separated the two germline ends. The germline V gene encodes CDR1 SGHKS and CDR2 YYEKEE (reference sequence). CDR3 nucleotides: TGTGCCAGCAGCTTGGCCGCTGAAAAACTGTTTTTT. Translation gives CASSLAAEKLFF.

This chain links TRBV27 with TRBJ1-2; tentative D call: TRBD1 (5 bases). The CDR3 has 16 residues. V was trimmed by 1 base and J by 0 bases, leaving 12 bases between them. The V gene's germline CDR1 is MNHEY and CDR2 SMNVEV (reference sequence). This CDR3 is CASSLFRRGANYGYTF. As DNA, the CDR3 is TGTGCCAGCAGTTTATTCAGGCGGGGCGCTAACTATGGCTACACCTTC.

The rearrangement links TRBV2 to TRBJ2-3, with TRBD2 matching over 7 bases. From germline, CDR1 is SNHLY and CDR2 FYNNEI. V gave up 3 bases and J gave up 8 bases; unmatched junction bases: 5. The CDR3 has 13 residues. The CDR3 here is CASSDGEGSTQYF. In DNA, the CDR3 is TGTGCCAGCAGTGACGGGGAGGGAAGTACGCAGTATTTT. The full variable domain, its missing parts supplied by reference TRBV2 and TRBJ2-3, is EPEVTQTPSHQVTQMGQEVILRCVPISNHLYFYWYRQILGQKVEFLVSFYNNEISEKSEIFDDQFSVERPDGSNFTLKIRSTKLEDSAMYFCASSDGEGSTQYFGPGTRLTVL.

The V and J genes are TRBV5-4 and TRBJ2-7, with 11 bases matching TRBD1. This CDR3 has 13 residues. Trimming cost V 3 bases and J 4 bases; bases outside gene matches: 0. Germline loops: CDR1 SGHNT, CDR2 YYREEE (reference sequence). As DNA, the CDR3 is TGTGCCAGCAGCTGGGACAGGGGGTACGAGCAGTACTTC. Its translation is CASSWDRGYEQYF. The variable domain in full, with the rest retrieved from reference TRBV5-4 and TRBJ2-7, is ETGVTQSPTHLIKTRGQQVTLRCSSQSGHNTVSWYQQALGQGPQFIFQYYREEENGRGNFPPRFSGLQFPNYSSELNVNALELDDSALYLCASSWDRGYEQYFGPGTRLTVT.

The chain uses TRBV2 and TRBJ2-7, with 8 bases aligning to TRBD2. The CDR3 consists of 13 residues. In germline, CDR1 is SNHLY, CDR2 FYNNEI. The ends lost 10 bases at V and 3 bases at J; junction bases unmatched: 8. CDR3 sequence (DNA): TGTGCCAAAGGGCGGGGGGACGACTACGAGCAGTACTTC. Its translation: CAKGRGDDYEQYF.

The CDR3 loop is CASSFGQNYEQYF. In nucleotides, the CDR3 is TGTGCCAGCAGCTTCGGACAGAACTACGAGCAGTACTTC. The chain carries TRBV7-8 and TRBJ2-7; TRBD1 is a possible D gene (6 bases). There are 13 residues in the CDR3. V shed 3 bases and J shed 3 bases, with 9 bases lying between them. From germline, CDR1 is SGHVS and CDR2 FQNEAQ.